This record concerns one T cell receptor (beta chain) sequence. Its antigen is undetermined. Only in-frame clones appear in the TCRdb table, and some are missing; sequencing was by immunoSEQ multiplex PCR. Of fewer than 70,000 clones listed, roughly 80% are singletons. Germline CDR1 ENHRY, CDR2 SYGVKD. J was trimmed by 6 bases and V by 2 bases; bases with no gene match: 13. The CDR3 has 17 residues. The data stem from a study of T cell responses to AZD1222 COVID-19 vaccine. Notes on the study in general: Only 5 or 6 individuals given AZD1222 were seropositive at baseline. In a largely white British group with more females than males, clonal diversity was possibly underestimated. Reports say nearly half of spike-specific TCRs go after unmutated variant regions. Every sample of the repertoires postdated the peak T cell response.

The specimen comprised peripheral blood, sampled 28 days after the second AZD1222 dose. The sequence was collected from an adult who received the AZD1222 COVID-19 vaccine. The chain recombines TRBV10-3 with TRBJ1-1, with 9 bases matching TRBD1. Here the CDR3 reads CAISEPLQDRGKPEAFF. The CDR3 DNA sequence: TGTGCCATCAGTGAGCCCCTCCAAGACAGGGGGAAACCTGAAGCTTTCTTT.